This entry concerns a single T cell receptor (beta chain). Patients in Seattle were enrolled during active infection, then followed longitudinally. This record comes from a study of blood T cell repertoires in COVID-19. Study-wide context: Acute-phase and convalescent COVID-19 samples originated in the United States, Italy and Spain. From T cells, B-cell-depleted T cells, or PBMCs came the material, which was cDNA or gDNA.

CDR3 length equals 15 residues. V was clipped by 6 bases and J by 0 bases; unmatched bases: 3. Germline V gene sequence: CDR1 MNHEY, CDR2 SVGAGI. Per the original methods: Amplification with reference gene primers provided the estimates of nucleated cell counts. TCRdb's copy holds only in-frame clones and misses some; the assay was immunoSEQ multiplex PCR. Clone size and V and J calls were adopted from that table, with D and trimming inferred from the DNA. The table lists 450,000 or so clones, around 90% of them singletons. The gene calls are TRBV6-5 and TRBJ2-7, with TRBD2 matching over 12 bases. Sequencing was done on a sample of peripheral blood. This receptor was obtained from a young man with COVID-19, enrolled during active disease. For the CDR3, the DNA is TGTGCCAGCAGCACTAGCGGGGGGCTCTCCTACGAGCAGTACTTC. Encoded protein: CASSTSGGLSYEQYF.